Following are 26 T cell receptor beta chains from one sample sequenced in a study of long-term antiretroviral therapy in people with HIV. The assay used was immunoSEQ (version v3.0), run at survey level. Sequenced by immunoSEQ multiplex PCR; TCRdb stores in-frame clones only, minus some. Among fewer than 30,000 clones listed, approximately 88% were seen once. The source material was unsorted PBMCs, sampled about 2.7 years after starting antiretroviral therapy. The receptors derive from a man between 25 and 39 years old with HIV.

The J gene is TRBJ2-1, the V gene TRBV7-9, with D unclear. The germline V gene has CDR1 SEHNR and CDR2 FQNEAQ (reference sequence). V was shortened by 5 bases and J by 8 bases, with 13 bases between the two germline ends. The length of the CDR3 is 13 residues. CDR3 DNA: TGTGCCAGCAGCGCCGACGCCATGCATGAGCAGTTCTTC. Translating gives CASSADAMHEQFF.

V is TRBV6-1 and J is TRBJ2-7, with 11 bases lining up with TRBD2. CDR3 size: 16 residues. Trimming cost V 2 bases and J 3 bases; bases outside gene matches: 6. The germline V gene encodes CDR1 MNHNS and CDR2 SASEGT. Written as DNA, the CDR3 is TGTGCCAGCAGTGAAAGACTAGCGGGGAGGGACTACGAGCAGTACTTC. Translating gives CASSERLAGRDYEQYF.

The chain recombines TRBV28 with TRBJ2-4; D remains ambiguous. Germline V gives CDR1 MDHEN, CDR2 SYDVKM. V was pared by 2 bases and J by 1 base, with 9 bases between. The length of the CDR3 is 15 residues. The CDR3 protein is CASSLVGMAKNIQYF. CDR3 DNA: TGTGCCAGCAGTTTAGTGGGAATGGCCAAAAACATTCAGTACTTC.

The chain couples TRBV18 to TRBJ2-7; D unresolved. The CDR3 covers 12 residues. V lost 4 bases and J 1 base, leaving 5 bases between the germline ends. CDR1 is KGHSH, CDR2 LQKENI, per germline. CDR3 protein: CASSQTSYEQYF. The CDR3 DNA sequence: TGTGCCAGCTCACAAACTTCCTACGAGCAGTACTTC.

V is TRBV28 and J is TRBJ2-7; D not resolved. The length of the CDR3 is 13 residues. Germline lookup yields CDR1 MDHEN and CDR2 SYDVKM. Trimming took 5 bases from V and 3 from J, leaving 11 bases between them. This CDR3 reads CASSPSHSYEQYF. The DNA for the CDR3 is TGTGCCAGCAGTCCCTCACACAGCTACGAGCAGTACTTC.

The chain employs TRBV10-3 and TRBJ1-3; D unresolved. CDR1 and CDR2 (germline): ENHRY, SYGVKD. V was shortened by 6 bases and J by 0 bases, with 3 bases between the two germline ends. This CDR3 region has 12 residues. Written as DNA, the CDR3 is TGTGCCATCAGAGGCTCTGGAAACACCATATATTTT. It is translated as CAIRGSGNTIYF.

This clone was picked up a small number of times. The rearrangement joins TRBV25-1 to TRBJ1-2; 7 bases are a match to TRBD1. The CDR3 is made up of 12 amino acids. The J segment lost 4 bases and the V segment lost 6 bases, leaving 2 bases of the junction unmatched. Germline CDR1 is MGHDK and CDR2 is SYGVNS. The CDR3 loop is CASRRDSYGYTF. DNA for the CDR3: TGTGCCAGCAGGAGGGACAGCTATGGCTACACCTTC.

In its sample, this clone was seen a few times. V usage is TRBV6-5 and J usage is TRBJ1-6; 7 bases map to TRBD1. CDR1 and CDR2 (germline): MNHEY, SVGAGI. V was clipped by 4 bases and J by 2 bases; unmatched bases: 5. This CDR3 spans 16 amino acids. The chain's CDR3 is CASSFRQGTYNSPLHF. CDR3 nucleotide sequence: TGTGCCAGCAGTTTCCGACAGGGAACCTATAATTCACCCCTCCACTTT.

This CDR3 is CASSSRRGRSSGNTIYF. The CDR3 DNA is TGTGCCAGCAGCTCCCGCCGAGGCCGTAGCTCTGGAAACACCATATATTTT. This chain uses TRBV13 with TRBJ1-3, with D uncertain. CDR1 is PRHDT and CDR2 is FYEKMQ in the germline V gene (reference sequence). Trimming pared 4 bases from V and 0 bases from J, leaving 16 bases between. The CDR3 totals 17 residues.

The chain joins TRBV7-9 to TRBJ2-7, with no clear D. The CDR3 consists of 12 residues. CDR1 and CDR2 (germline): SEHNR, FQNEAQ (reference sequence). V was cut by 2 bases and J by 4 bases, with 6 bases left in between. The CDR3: CASSLTGYEQYF. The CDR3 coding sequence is TGTGCCAGCAGCTTAACGGGTTACGAGCAGTACTTC.

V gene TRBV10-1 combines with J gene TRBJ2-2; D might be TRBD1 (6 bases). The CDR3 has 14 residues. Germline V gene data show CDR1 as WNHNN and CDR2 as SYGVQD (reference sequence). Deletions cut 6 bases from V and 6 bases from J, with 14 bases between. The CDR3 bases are TGCGCCAGCAGGGTGTCAGGGGATCCCGGGGAGCTGTTTTTT. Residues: CASRVSGDPGELFF.

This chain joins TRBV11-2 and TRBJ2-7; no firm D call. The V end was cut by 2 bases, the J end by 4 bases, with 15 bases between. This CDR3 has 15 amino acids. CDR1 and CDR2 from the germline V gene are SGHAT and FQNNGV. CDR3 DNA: TGTGCCAGCAGCTTAAGGCCAGGAGCACCATACGAGCAGTACTTC. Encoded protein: CASSLRPGAPYEQYF.

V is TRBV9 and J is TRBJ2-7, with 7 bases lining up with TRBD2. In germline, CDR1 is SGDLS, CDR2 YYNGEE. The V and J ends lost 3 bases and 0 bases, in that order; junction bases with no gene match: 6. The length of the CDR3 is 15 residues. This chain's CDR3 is CASSAGSGVSYEQYF. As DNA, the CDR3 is TGTGCCAGCAGCGCGGGAAGCGGGGTCTCCTACGAGCAGTACTTC.

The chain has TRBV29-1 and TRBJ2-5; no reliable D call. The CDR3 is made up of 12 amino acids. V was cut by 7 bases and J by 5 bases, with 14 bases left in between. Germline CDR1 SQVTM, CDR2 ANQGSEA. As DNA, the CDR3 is TGCAGCGGGAAGGTTGGTCGGGAGACCCAGTACTTC. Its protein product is CSGKVGRETQYF. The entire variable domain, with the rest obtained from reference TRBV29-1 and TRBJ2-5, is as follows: SAVISQKPSRDICQRGTSLTIQCQVDSQVTMMFWYRQQPGQSLTLIATANQGSEATYESGFVIDKFPISRPNLTFSTLTVSNMSPEDSSIYLCSGKVGRETQYFGPGTRLLVL.

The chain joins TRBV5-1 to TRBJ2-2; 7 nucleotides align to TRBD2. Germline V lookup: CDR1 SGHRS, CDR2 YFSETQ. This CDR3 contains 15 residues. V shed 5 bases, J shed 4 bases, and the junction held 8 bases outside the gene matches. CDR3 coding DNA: TGCGCCAGCAGATCTGCGGGGGTGGGCACCGGGGAGCTGTTTTTT. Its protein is CASRSAGVGTGELFF.

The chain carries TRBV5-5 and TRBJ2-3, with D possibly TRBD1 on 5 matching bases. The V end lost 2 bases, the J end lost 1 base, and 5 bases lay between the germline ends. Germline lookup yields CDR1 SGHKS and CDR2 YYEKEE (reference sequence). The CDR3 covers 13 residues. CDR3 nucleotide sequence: TGTGCCAGCAGCTTAGGGGGCACAGATACGCAGTATTTT. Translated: CASSLGGTDTQYF.

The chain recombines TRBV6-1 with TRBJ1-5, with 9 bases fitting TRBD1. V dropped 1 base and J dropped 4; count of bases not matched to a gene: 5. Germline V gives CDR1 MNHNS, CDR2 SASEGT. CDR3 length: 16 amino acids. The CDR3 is CASSEVMGQGNQPQHF. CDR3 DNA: TGTGCCAGCAGTGAAGTGATGGGACAGGGTAATCAGCCCCAGCATTTT.

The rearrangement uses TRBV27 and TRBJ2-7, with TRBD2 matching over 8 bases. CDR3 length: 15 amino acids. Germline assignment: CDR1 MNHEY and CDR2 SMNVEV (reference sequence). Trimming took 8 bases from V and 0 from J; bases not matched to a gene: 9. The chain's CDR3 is CASYGGGRNSYEQYF. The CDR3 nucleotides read TGTGCCAGCTACGGGGGGGGGCGGAACTCCTACGAGCAGTACTTC.

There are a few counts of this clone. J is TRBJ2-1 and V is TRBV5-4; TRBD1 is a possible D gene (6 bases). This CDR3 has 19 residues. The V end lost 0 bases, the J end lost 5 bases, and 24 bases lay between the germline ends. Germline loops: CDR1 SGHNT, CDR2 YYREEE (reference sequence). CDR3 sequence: CASSLGGLPGKLGNNEQFF. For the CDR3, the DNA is TGTGCCAGCAGCTTGGGGGGGCTTCCAGGGAAGTTAGGGAACAATGAGCAGTTCTTC.

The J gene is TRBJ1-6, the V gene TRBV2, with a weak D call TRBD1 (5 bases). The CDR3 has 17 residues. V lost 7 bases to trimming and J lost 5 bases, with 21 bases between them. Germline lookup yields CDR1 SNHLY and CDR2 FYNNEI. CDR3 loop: CASTPNPGSGNNSPLHF. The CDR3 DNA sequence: TGTGCCAGCACCCCGAACCCAGGGAGTGGAAATAATTCACCCCTCCACTTT.

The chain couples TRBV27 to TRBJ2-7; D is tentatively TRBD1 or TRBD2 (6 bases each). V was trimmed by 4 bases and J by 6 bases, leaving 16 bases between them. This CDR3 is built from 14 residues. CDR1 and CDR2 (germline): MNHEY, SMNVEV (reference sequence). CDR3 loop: CASSSGAGWGEQYF. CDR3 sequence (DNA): TGTGCCAGCAGTTCAGGGGCGGGGTGGGGCGAGCAGTACTTC.

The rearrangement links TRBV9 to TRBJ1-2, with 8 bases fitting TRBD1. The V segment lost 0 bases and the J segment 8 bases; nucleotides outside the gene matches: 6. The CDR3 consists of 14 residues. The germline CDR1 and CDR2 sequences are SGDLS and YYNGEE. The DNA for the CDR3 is TGTGCCAGCAGCGTAGCATCGGACAGGGACGGCTACACCTTC. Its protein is CASSVASDRDGYTF.

The chain's CDR3 is CASRLTSGRAAAEQFF. CDR3 DNA: TGTGCCAGCAGGCTGACTAGCGGGAGGGCCGCAGCTGAGCAGTTCTTC. The chain has TRBV7-9 and TRBJ2-1, with 14 bases that match TRBD2. Germline CDR1 reads SEHNR; CDR2 reads FQNEAQ (reference sequence). CDR3 size: 16 residues. V trimming: 6 bases; J trimming: 9 bases; junction bases outside the gene matches: 10.

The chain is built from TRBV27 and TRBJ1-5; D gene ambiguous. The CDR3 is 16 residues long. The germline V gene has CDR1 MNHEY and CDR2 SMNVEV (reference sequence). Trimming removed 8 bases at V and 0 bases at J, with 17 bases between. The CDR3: CASGRSEAPSNQPQHF. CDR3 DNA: TGTGCCAGCGGACGCTCGGAGGCGCCTAGCAATCAGCCCCAGCATTTT.

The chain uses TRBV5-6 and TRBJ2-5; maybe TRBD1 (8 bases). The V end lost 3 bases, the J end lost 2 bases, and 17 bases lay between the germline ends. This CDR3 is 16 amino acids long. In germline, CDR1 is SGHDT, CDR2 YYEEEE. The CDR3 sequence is CASSSVGQGGQETQYF. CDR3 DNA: TGTGCCAGCAGCTCGGTTGGACAGGGAGGGCAAGAGACCCAGTACTTC. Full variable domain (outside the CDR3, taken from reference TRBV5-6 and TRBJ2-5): DAGVTQSPTHLIKTRGQQVTLRCSPKSGHDTVSWYQQALGQGPQFIFQYYEEEERQRGNFPDRFSGHQFPNYSSELNVNALLLGDSALYLCASSSVGQGGQETQYFGPGTRLLVL.

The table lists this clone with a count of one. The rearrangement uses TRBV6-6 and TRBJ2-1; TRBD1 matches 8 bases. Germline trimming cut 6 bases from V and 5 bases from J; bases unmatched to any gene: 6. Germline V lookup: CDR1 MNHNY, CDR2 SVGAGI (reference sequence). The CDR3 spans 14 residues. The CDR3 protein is CASSRQGLNNEQFF. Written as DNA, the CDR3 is TGTGCCAGCAGCCGACAGGGGCTTAACAATGAGCAGTTCTTC.